The 20 T cell receptor beta chains given below trace back to one sample, sequenced in a study of blood T cells in healthy people across ages. With a J-beta primer mix and a sample-barcoded 5' primer, a second PCR ran roughly 7 to 11 cycles. TCRdb redid the calling of the 5' RACE reads with MiXCR, one entry per CDR3 protein. The table lists about 1.1 million distinct CDR3 sequences, roughly two fifths of them singletons. The sample consisted of blood. The receptors shown here come from a man between 18 and 35 years old in good health.

The V call is TRBV7-7, the J call TRBJ2-1; D is unresolved. Germline V gene lookup returns CDR1 SSHAT and CDR2 FNYEAQ (reference sequence). The CDR3 loop spans 13 amino acids. V was shortened by 0 bases and J by 5 bases, with 5 bases between the two germline ends. CDR3 sequence: CASSLAPDNEQFF. In nucleotides, the CDR3 is TGTGCCAGCAGCTTAGCGCCCGACAATGAGCAGTTCTTC.

This clonotype was counted once. One end of the junction varies from germline; a read error may be responsible. Here the CDR3 reads CSVGFDRINEELFF. CDR3 in DNA: TGCAGCGTGGGGTTCGACAGGATCAATGAAGAACTGTTTTTT. The V gene is TRBV29-1, the J gene TRBJ1-4; TRBD1 might be the D (6 bases). The CDR3 extends over 14 amino acids. CDR1 SQVTM and CDR2 ANQGSEA come from the germline V gene.

This clonotype was detected a few times. The chain recombines TRBV7-9 with TRBJ2-3; D gene ambiguous. The V end was cut by 6 bases, the J end by 1 base, with 8 bases between. Germline CDR1 is SEHNR and CDR2 is FQNEAQ (reference sequence). The CDR3 runs 13 residues. The CDR3 loop reads CASRTGRTDTQYF. The CDR3, as DNA: TGTGCCAGCAGAACGGGCCGCACAGATACGCAGTATTTT.

To note about this clonotype: A read error may explain this, as a much larger clone is one base away. V and J are TRBV20-1 and TRBJ1-2; no firm D call. Germline assignment: CDR1 DFQATT and CDR2 SNEGSKA (reference sequence). The CDR3 runs 11 residues. In DNA, the CDR3 is TGCAGTGCTAGGATGGCCTATGACTACACCTTC. Its translation: CSARMAYDYTF.

To note about this clonotype: This may stem from a read error, because a much larger clone lies one nucleotide away. This rearrangement joins TRBV4-3 to TRBJ2-5; TRBD1 might be the D (6 bases). The CDR3 has 12 residues. Germline CDR1 and CDR2: LGHNA and YSLEER. Trimming took off 0 bases at V and 12 bases at J, with 11 bases between the two ends. CDR3 in amino acids: CASSQDGDMEYF. The CDR3 region has the DNA TGCGCCAGCAGCCAAGATGGGGACATGGAGTACTTC.

The J gene is TRBJ1-2, the V gene TRBV10-3; D remains ambiguous. This CDR3 has 10 residues. V lost 10 bases to trimming and J lost 7 bases, with 10 bases between them. Germline V gives CDR1 ENHRY, CDR2 SYGVKD. In DNA form, the CDR3 reads TGTGCCACCTTTGAAGGTGGCTACACCTTC. This sequence encodes CATFEGGYTF.

The chain has TRBV6-5 and TRBJ1-1, with D tentatively TRBD1 (6 bases). Germline values: CDR1 MNHEY, CDR2 SVGAGI. The CDR3 covers 15 residues. Trimming pared 6 bases from V and 2 bases from J, leaving 16 bases between. The CDR3, as DNA: TGTGCCAGCAGCATACTAAGGGGGGCTAACACTGAAGCTTTCTTT. This translates into CASSILRGANTEAFF.

The chain is built from TRBV27 and TRBJ1-2; D unresolved. The V gene's germline CDR1 is MNHEY and CDR2 SMNVEV (reference sequence). The length of the CDR3 is 14 residues. V lost 2 bases and J lost 0, with 7 bases in between. CDR3 nucleotide sequence: TGTGCCAGCAGTTTAAGGCAGTCTAACTATGGCTACACCTTC. This encodes CASSLRQSNYGYTF.

This clonotype has just a few counts. The chain combines TRBV25-1 with TRBJ1-4, with 9 bases aligning to TRBD1. This CDR3 has 17 residues. The germline gives CDR1 MGHDK, CDR2 SYGVNS. The V segment lost 8 bases and the J segment 8 bases; nucleotides outside the gene matches: 18. Here the CDR3 reads CASGQGQGLGLREKLFF. The CDR3, as DNA: TGTGCCAGCGGGCAGGGACAGGGCCTCGGTCTGAGGGAAAAACTGTTTTTT.

The chain recombines TRBV6-2 or TRBV6-3 with TRBJ2-1; 7 positions match TRBD1. Germline V CDR1 and CDR2: MNHEY, SVGEGT. Germline trimming cut 7 bases from V and 9 bases from J; bases unmatched to any gene: 21. The CDR3 has 17 amino acids. CDR3 sequence (DNA): TGTGCCAGCACCACAGGGGAGCGGAGGTTCATCGAGGGTGAGCAGTTCTTC. As protein: CASTTGERRFIEGEQFF.

The chain recombines TRBV7-2 with TRBJ1-5; no definite D call. The CDR3 loop spans 13 amino acids. V lost 4 bases and J lost 10, with 14 bases in between. Per the germline V gene, CDR1 is SGHTA and CDR2 is FQGNSA. The CDR3 region is CASSSNVPAPQHF. In DNA, the CDR3 is TGTGCCAGCAGCTCCAATGTACCGGCCCCCCAGCATTTT.

This clonotype came up many times. CDR3 sequence reads: CASSLDINYGYTF. The DNA for the CDR3 is TGTGCCAGCAGTTTAGATATAAACTATGGCTACACCTTC. This chain uses TRBV12-3 or TRBV12-4 with TRBJ1-2; D is ambiguous. The germline V and J ends were trimmed by 1 base and 2 bases, with 5 bases remaining between them. The CDR3 spans 13 residues.

This clonotype was found many times. V gene TRBV7-2 combines with J gene TRBJ2-3; D ambiguous. Trimming cost V 5 bases and J 0 bases, with 6 bases left between them. Germline CDR1 reads SGHTA; CDR2 reads FQGNSA. The CDR3 spans 13 residues. The CDR3 DNA sequence: TGTGCCAGCAGCAGAGAAAGCACAGATACGCAGTATTTT. It translates to CASSRESTDTQYF.

The sample holds one count of this clonotype. The chain joins TRBV4-2 to TRBJ2-4; possibly TRBD2 for D (6 bases). The CDR3 is 14 residues long. Per germline, CDR1 LGHNA and CDR2 YNFKEQ. V was pared by 3 bases and J by 13 bases, with 19 bases between. CDR3 sequence (DNA): TGTGCCAGCAGCCAGGGGCGGGCGGGGAATGAGCAGTACTTC. This gives the protein CASSQGRAGNEQYF.

This clonotype was seen more than once but under ten times. This chain joins TRBV4-2 and TRBJ2-2, with a tentative D call TRBD2 (7 bases). V shed 4 bases and J shed 4 bases, with 13 bases lying between them. Germline CDR1 and CDR2: LGHNA and YNFKEQ. This CDR3 has 15 amino acids. The DNA of the CDR3 is TGTGCCAGCAGCCCGAAGGGAGGGGGCACCGGGGAGCTGTTTTTT. Its protein is CASSPKGGGTGELFF.

In this sample, this clonotype turned up a few times. The rearrangement links TRBV20-1 to TRBJ2-3; TRBD2 is a possible D gene (6 bases). CDR3 length: 14 residues. V dropped 1 base and J dropped 5 bases, with 13 bases sitting between them. Germline values: CDR1 DFQATT, CDR2 SNEGSKA (reference sequence). As DNA, the CDR3 is TGCAGTGCTAGAGCCATCCGGGGGAAAGATACGCAGTATTTT. Residues: CSARAIRGKDTQYF.

This chain connects TRBV9 to TRBJ1-2; 7 bases line up with TRBD1. V shed 3 bases, J shed 3 bases, and the junction held 5 bases outside the gene matches. CDR3 size: 14 residues. CDR1 and CDR2 (germline): SGDLS, YYNGEE. CDR3 sequence: CASSAPTGYYGYTF. CDR3 bases: TGTGCCAGCAGCGCCCCGACAGGGTACTATGGCTACACCTTC.

The CDR3 DNA reads as TGTGCCAGCAGCGTAGCTGGCGGGTCCATTAGCAAGGAGCAGTTCTTC. Translating gives CASSVAGGSISKEQFF. V and J are TRBV9 and TRBJ2-1; the D gene is possibly TRBD2 (5 bases). This CDR3 contains 16 residues. V gave up 0 bases and J gave up 10 bases, with 20 bases separating them. Germline loops: CDR1 SGDLS, CDR2 YYNGEE.

This clonotype was found a few times. The V and J genes are TRBV5-1 and TRBJ2-2; TRBD1 might be the D (5 bases). From germline, CDR1 is SGHRS and CDR2 YFSETQ. With 4 bases removed from V and 8 bases from J, the gap between germline ends came to 15 bases. The CDR3 has 14 amino acids. CDR3 amino acids: CASSETVIGGELFF. For the CDR3, the DNA is TGCGCCAGCAGCGAGACAGTAATCGGAGGGGAGCTGTTTTTT.

On this clonotype itself: The DNA is omitted, as the CDR3 cannot be located on it reliably, and the CDR3 follows TCRdb's listing. This chain links TRBV7-9 with TRBJ1-4. The CDR3 has 14 residues if both end residues are counted. Germline V CDR1 and CDR2: SEHNR, FQNEAQ (reference sequence). CDR3 in amino acids: CASSPIAVPEKLFF.